This T cell receptor (beta chain) is from a study of CD4 T cells in relation to SARS-CoV-2 and coronaviruses (dated by TCRdb to about 2021). At the level of the whole study: In the ViraFEST assay, PBMCs were grown with antigen for nine to eleven days, and TCR beta CDR3s were then sequenced to identify antigen-specific clonal expansions. Shared crossreactive spike epitopes were mapped to their HLA restriction using patient-derived lymphoblastoid cell lines. Expansion assays from other donors in the study were sequenced with a different, Illumina-based TCR-beta assay. Of the 12 convalescent patients, 8 were male and 4 were female, and two of the subjects were Hispanic. At the level of individual TCR clonotypes, the study measured memory CD4+ T cell crossreactivity between SARS-CoV-2 spike protein and common cold coronavirus spike proteins. The Adaptive Biotechnologies TCR-sequencing kit was used to sequence samples from a few pre-COVID donors and the naive versus memory experiments, while other data came from Illumina-based sequencing. Across all 12 patients in the convalescent cohort, the median age was roughly 38 years, with a range of about 20 to 80 years. Here is what the overall study found, with its caveats: Sequencing of naive versus memory cells indicated that the assay detects memory recall responses, not primary responses primed during culture. The study was limited by small numbers of patients and tested TCRs. Crossreactivity analysis was centred on spike protein, so crossreactivity against other viral proteins was not assessed. Significantly weaker SARS-CoV-2-driven expansion was shown by crossreactive clones than by monoreactive clones, consistent with antigenic imprinting. Roughly 64% of donors had memory CD4+ clonotypes that crossrecognized SARS-CoV-2 and at least one common cold coronavirus spike. No donor contributed both pre-pandemic and post-infection samples, which limited tracing the source of pre-existing responses.

Trimming removed 3 bases from V and 0 bases from J, leaving 10 bases between the germline ends. Based on the germline V gene (reference sequence), the CDR1 and CDR2 sequences are LNHNV and YYDKDF. From cysteine to phenylalanine, the CDR3 is 15 amino acids long. Only CDR3 DNA remains: 45 bases, in frame from the first base. A note on this clone: There is no known antigen for this receptor. No qualities accompany the bases; no much larger clone lies one base away.

To separate naive from memory CD4+ T cells, cryopreserved PBMCs first underwent CD4 enrichment and then EasySep naive CD4+ T cell enrichment. Sorted naive or memory CD4+ T cells (roughly 93,000) were grown at a 1:1 ratio with T cell-depleted PBMCs and CEF peptides for about nine days. In general, every peptide culture condition was set up in three replicate wells. PBMCs were isolated from leukapheresis product or whole blood by Ficoll-Paque PLUS gradient centrifugation. PBMCs were either cryopreserved at -140 degrees C or used fresh in the expansion assay. The QIAamp Micro DNA Kit was used to extract genomic DNA from the CD4+ T cells. CEF-cultured naive and memory CD4+ T cell DNA received survey-level immunoSEQ TCR-beta sequencing. Regarding the original processing steps: During preprocessing, nonproductive sequences were removed, as were CDR3s that did not start with C, did not end with F or W, or were shorter than 7 amino acids. Antigen-specific clonotypes were called with the MANAFEST web app on the basis of expansion relative to the reference and to other culture wells. A clone was considered positive if the clone showed significant expansion compared with the reference culture in 2 of 3 replicate wells at an FDR below 0.05. To be called positive, a clone also had to show significant expansion compared with every other tandem well and an odds ratio greater than 5. Cultured and uncultured naive and memory CD4+ repertoires were searched for previously identified spike- and CEF-reactive CDR3s. CDR3 homology was measured as pairwise Levenshtein distance, computed with the stringdist R package after trimming three terminal residues from each end. The table was pulled from immuneACCESS by TCRdb, which kept in-frame rearrangements only. Such tables lose some clones; where checked, under half of the loss comes from unresolved V genes, and the rest has no known cause. V and J calls and clone size follow that table, whereas D and trimming were derived from the DNA. Present in this sample are 41,000 or so clones, over 75% of which were seen just once. The ten largest clones take up 1% to 1.5% of the sample.

Sequences were obtained from naive CD4+ T cells from PBMCs, cultured in vitro. Sample cell subset or site, as interpreted from the label and publication: naive CD4+ T cells isolated by negative enrichment. The V gene is TRBV15 and the J gene is TRBJ2-3; no D segment can be confidently identified. The TCR sequence derives from an adult with COVID-19. The CDR3 region: CATSRDPTSTDTQYF. The base sequence is TGTGCCACCAGCAGGGACCCGACTAGCACAGATACGCAGTATTTT.